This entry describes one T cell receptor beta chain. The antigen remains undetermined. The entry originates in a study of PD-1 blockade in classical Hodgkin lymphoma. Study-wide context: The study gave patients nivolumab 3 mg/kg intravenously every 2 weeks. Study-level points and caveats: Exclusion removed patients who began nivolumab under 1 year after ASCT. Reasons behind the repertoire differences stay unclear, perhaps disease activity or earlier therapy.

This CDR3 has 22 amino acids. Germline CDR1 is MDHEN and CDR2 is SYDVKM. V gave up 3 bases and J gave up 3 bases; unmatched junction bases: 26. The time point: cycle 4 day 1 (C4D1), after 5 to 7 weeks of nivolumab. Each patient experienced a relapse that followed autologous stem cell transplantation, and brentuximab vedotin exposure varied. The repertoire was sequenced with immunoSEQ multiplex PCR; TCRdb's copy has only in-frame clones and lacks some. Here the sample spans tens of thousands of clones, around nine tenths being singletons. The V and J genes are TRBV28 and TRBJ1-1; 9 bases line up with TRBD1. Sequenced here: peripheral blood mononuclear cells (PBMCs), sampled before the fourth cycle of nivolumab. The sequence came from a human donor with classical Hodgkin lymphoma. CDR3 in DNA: TGTGCCAGCAGTTTCCGCCCGGGACAGGGCCTTCCCGGACTTGGCAGAGACACTGAAGCTTTCTTT. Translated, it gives CASSFRPGQGLPGLGRDTEAFF.